The 2 T cell receptor beta chains below all came from one sample that was sequenced in a study of siplizumab effects on memory and regulatory T cells. TCRdb's table, derived via immunoSEQ multiplex PCR, lists solely in-frame clones and lacks some. The table includes approximately 68,000 clones, 91% detected once. What was sequenced was CD8+ T cells sorted from blood. The receptors originated from a human donor in good health.

This chain links TRBV29-1 with TRBJ2-5; no firm D call. The germline V gene encodes CDR1 SQVTM and CDR2 ANQGSEA. With 0 bases removed from V and 3 bases from J, the gap between germline ends came to 11 bases. The CDR3 length is 14 residues. The DNA of the CDR3 is TGCAGCGTTGAAGATGGGTTAGGAAAAGAGACCCAGTACTTC. Its protein is CSVEDGLGKETQYF.

The chain uses TRBV12-5 and TRBJ2-3; the D gene could be TRBD1 or TRBD2 (5 bases each). V lost 0 bases to trimming and J lost 11 bases, with 12 bases between them. The length of the CDR3 is 13 residues. The germline V gene encodes CDR1 LGHNT and CDR2 FRNRAP. The chain's CDR3 is CASGLVEGSEQYF. The CDR3 DNA reads as TGTGCTAGTGGTTTGGTAGAGGGGTCCGAGCAGTATTTT.